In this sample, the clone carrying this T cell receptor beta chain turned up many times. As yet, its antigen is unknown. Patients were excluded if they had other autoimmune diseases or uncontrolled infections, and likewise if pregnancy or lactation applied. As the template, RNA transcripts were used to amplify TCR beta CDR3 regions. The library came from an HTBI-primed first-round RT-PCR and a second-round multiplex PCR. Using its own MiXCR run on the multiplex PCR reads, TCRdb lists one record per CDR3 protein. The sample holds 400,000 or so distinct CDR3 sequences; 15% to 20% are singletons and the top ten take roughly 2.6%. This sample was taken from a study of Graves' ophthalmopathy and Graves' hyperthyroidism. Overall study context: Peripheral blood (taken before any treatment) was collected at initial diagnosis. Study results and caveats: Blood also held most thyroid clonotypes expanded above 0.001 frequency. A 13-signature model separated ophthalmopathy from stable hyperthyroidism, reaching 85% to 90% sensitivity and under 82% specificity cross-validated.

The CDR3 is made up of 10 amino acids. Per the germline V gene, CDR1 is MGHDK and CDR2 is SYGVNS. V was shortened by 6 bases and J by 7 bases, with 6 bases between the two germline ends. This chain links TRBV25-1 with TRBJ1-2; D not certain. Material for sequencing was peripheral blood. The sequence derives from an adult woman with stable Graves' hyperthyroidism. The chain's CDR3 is CASRAGGYTF. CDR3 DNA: TGTGCCAGCAGGGCGGGTGGCTACACCTTC.